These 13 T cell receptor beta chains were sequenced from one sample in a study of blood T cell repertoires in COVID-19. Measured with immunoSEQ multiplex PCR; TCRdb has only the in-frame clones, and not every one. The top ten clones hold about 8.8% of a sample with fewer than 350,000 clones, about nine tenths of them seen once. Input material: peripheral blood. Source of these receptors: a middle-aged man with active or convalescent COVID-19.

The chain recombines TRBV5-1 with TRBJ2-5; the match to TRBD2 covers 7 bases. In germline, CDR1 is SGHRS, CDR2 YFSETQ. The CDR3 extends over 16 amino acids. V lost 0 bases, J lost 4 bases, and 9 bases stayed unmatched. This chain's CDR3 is CASSLEGRGGPETQYF. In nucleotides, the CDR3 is TGCGCCAGCAGCTTGGAGGGTAGGGGAGGGCCAGAGACCCAGTACTTC.

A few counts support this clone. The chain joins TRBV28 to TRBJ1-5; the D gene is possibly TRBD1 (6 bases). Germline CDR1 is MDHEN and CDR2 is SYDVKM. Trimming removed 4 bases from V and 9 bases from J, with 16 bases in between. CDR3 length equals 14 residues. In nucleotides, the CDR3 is TGTGCCAGCAGTTGGGGGGGCCCGGTATGGCCCCAGCATTTT. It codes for CASSWGGPVWPQHF.

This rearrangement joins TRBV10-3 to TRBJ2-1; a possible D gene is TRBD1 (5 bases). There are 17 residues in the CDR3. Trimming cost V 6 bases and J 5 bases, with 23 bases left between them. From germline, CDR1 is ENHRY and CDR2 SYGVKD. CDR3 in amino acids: CAISDTGAPPRHNEQFF. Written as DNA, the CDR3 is TGTGCCATCAGCGACACTGGGGCGCCCCCCAGACACAATGAGCAGTTCTTC.

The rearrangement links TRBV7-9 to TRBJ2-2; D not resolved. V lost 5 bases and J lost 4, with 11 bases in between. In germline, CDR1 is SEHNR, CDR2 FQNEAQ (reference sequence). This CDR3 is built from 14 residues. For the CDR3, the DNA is TGTGCCAGCAGCCTCAAACTACGCACCGGGGAGCTGTTTTTT. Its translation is CASSLKLRTGELFF.

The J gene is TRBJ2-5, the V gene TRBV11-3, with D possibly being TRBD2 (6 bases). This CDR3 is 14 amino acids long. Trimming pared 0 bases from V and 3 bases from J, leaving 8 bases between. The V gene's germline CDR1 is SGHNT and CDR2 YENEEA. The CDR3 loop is CASSLEWGEETQYF. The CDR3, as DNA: TGTGCCAGCAGCTTAGAATGGGGGGAAGAGACCCAGTACTTC.

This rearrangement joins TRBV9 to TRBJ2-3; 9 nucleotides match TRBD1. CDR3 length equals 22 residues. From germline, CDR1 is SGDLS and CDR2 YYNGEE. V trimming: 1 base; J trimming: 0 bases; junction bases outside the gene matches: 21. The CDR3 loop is CASSVWDRDYVDEGASTDTQYF. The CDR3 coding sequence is TGTGCCAGCAGCGTATGGGACAGGGATTACGTAGATGAGGGGGCCAGCACAGATACGCAGTATTTT.

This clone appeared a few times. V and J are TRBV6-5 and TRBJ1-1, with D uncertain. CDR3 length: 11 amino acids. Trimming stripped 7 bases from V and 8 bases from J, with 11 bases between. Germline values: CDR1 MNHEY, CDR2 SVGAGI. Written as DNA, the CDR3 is TGTGCCAGCACCACACGTCGAGAAGCTTTCTTT. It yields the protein CASTTRREAFF.

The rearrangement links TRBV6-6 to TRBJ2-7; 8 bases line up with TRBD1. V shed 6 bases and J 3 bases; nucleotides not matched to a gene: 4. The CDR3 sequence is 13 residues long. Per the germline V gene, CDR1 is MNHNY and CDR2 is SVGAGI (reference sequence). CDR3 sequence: CASSRDRIYEQYF. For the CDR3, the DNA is TGTGCCAGCAGCCGGGACAGGATCTACGAGCAGTACTTC.

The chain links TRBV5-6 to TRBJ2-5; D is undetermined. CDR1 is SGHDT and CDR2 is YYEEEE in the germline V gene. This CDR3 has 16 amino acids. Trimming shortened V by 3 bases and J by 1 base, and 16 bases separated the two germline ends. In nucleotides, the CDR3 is TGTGCCAGCAGCTCCGGTGTAGTCGCCCGCCAAGAGACCCAGTACTTC. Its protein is CASSSGVVARQETQYF.

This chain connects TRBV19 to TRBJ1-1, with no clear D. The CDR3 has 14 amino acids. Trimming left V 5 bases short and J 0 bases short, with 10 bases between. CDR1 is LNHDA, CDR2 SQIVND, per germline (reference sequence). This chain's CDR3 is CASSPLGMNTEAFF. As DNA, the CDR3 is TGTGCCAGTAGTCCCCTGGGCATGAACACTGAAGCTTTCTTT.

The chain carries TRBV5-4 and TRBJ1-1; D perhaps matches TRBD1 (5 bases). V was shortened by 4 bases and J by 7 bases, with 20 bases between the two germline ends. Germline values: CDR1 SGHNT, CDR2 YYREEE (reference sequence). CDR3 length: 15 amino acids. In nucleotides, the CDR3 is TGTGCCAGCAGCCCTCCATCTCAGGGCCACAGTGAAGCTTTCTTT. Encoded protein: CASSPPSQGHSEAFF.

This chain's CDR3 is CASSEPGQGGYQETQYF. The CDR3, as DNA: TGTGCCAGCAGTGAACCGGGACAGGGGGGATATCAAGAGACCCAGTACTTC. This sequence joins TRBV2 and TRBJ2-5, with 11 nucleotides matching TRBD1. V shed 2 bases, J shed 2 bases, and the junction held 7 bases outside the gene matches. The CDR3 spans 17 residues. CDR1 SNHLY and CDR2 FYNNEI come from the germline V gene.

The CDR3 nucleotides are TGTGCCAGCAGCCTAGGACCAGGCTATTCAACTAATGAAAAACTGTTTTTT. Protein sequence: CASSLGPGYSTNEKLFF. The V gene is TRBV7-6, the J gene TRBJ1-4; D not certain. The CDR3 is 17 residues long. V lost 5 bases to trimming and J lost 0 bases, with 16 bases between them. The germline V gene encodes CDR1 SGHVS and CDR2 FNYEAQ.